These T cell receptor beta chains were read from a single sample in a study of cytomegalovirus exposure and HLA in healthy donors. Sequencing was performed with immunoSEQ multiplex PCR; in TCRdb, only in-frame clones are kept and a portion is missing. Counted here are 85,000 to 120,000 clones, roughly 73% occurring once; the ten biggest clones make up roughly 2.5%. Sequencing used PBMCs. The receptors stem from a man in his forties in good health and CMV-seronegative. CDR3s include the opening cysteine and the closing phenylalanine or tryptophan. The D gene is left open where the match is weak. Expanded clones get a size class; other rows say once, few or many, or leave the size out.

clone size | D gene | J gene | V gene | CDR3 DNA | CDR3 protein
. | . | TRBJ2-3 | TRBV5-1 | TGCGCCAGCAGCCGTACGGCCGTCGTGGCAGGGGGCACAGATACGCAGTATTTT | CASSRTAVVAGGTDTQYF
. | TRBD1 | TRBJ2-7 | TRBV9 | TGTGCCAGCAGCGTCTCCGGGACAGGGGTCTACGAGCAGTACTTC | CASSVSGTGVYEQYF
. | TRBD1 | TRBJ2-7 | TRBV5-4 | TGTGCCAGCAGCCGGGACAGGGGACAAGAGCAGTACTTC | CASSRDRGQEQYF
. | TRBD1 | TRBJ2-3 | TRBV6-1 | TGTGCCAGCACCCGACAGGGGGCGGCAGATACGCAGTATTTT | CASTRQGAADTQYF
. | . | TRBJ1-1 | TRBV7-9 | TGTTCCAGCAGCTTAGGACTAGGGTGGAGGGATCAAAACCCCACTGAAGCTTTCTTT | CSSSLGLGWRDQNPTEAFF
. | . | TRBJ2-2 | TRBV5-1 | TGCGCCAGCAGCTGGGGGGTAAACACCGGGGAGCTGTTTTTT | CASSWGVNTGELFF
once | . | TRBJ1-2 | TRBV5-6 | TGTGCCAGCAGCTTGTATCAGGGCGCTAACTATGGCTACACCTTC | CASSLYQGANYGYTF
. | . | TRBJ1-5 | TRBV7-2 | TGTGCCAGCAGCCTCCGGAGGGATCAGCCCCAGCATTTT | CASSLRRDQPQHF
once | . | TRBJ1-1 | TRBV5-5 | TGTGCCAGCAGCTCTCCCAGCGGAGCTTTCTTT | CASSSPSGAFF
. | . | TRBJ2-3 | TRBV29-1 | TGCAGCGTTGATAGGGGGGGGTCAGATACGCAGTATTTT | CSVDRGGSDTQYF
once | . | TRBJ1-2 | TRBV7-2 | TGTGCCAGCAGCTTAGAGACGCTCACGGGTGGCTACACCTTC | CASSLETLTGGYTF
once | TRBD2 | TRBJ2-7 | TRBV5-6 | TGTGCCAGCAGCTCACTCGCGGGGGGGCCAACCTACGAGCAGTACTTC | CASSSLAGGPTYEQYF
. | . | TRBJ2-3 | TRBV19 | TGTGCCAGTAGTATAGGGCACGGGGGAAGAGATACGCAGTATTTT | CASSIGHGGRDTQYF
. | . | TRBJ2-7 | TRBV27 | TGTGCCAGCAGTTTAATGTTAGGGAGCTCCTACGAGCAGTACTTC | CASSLMLGSSYEQYF
. | . | TRBJ2-5 | TRBV2 | TGTGCCAGCAGTGATTTGGCTTCCCAAGAGACCCAGTACTTC | CASSDLASQETQYF
. | . | TRBJ2-7 | TRBV7-2 | TGTGCCAGCAGCCTCGAACGCGTTAGCTCCTACGAGCAGTACTTC | CASSLERVSSYEQYF
. | TRBD2 | TRBJ2-7 | TRBV7-2 | TGTGCCAGCAGCTTACCCGGGGGGGACTACGAGCAGTACTTC | CASSLPGGDYEQYF
once | . | TRBJ1-2 | TRBV5-1 | TGCGCCAGCAGCCCATGGGACACTCCCTATGGCTACACCTTC | CASSPWDTPYGYTF
. | TRBD1 | TRBJ2-7 | TRBV29-1 | TGCAGCGTTGGGGACAGGGACCTGTACGAGCAGTACTTC | CSVGDRDLYEQYF
. | TRBD2 | TRBJ2-5 | TRBV10-3 | TGTGCCATCAGTGAAAGGGGTACTAGCGGACCCCTTTTAATCCAGTACTTC | CAISERGTSGPLLIQYF
. | TRBD1 | TRBJ1-6 | TRBV18 | TGTGCCAGCTCACCCCCGGGACAGGGTCGTTCACCCCTCCACTTT | CASSPPGQGRSPLHF
. | TRBD1 | TRBJ2-7 | TRBV15 | TGTGCCACCAGCAGAGTCCGACCGGGACAGGGGAACTACGAGCAGTACTTC | CATSRVRPGQGNYEQYF
. | TRBD1 | TRBJ1-5 | TRBV23-1 | TGCGCCAGCAGGAACAGGGGAAGACCGACTCAGCCCCAGCATTTT | CASRNRGRPTQPQHF
. | TRBD1 | TRBJ1-1 | TRBV5-6 | TGTGCCAGCAGCAGACAGGGGGCCATGAACACTGAAGCTTTCTTT | CASSRQGAMNTEAFF
. | TRBD2 | TRBJ2-3 | TRBV6-1 | TGTGCCAGCAGTGAATACGGGGGGGGGACAGATACGCAGTATTTT | CASSEYGGGTDTQYF